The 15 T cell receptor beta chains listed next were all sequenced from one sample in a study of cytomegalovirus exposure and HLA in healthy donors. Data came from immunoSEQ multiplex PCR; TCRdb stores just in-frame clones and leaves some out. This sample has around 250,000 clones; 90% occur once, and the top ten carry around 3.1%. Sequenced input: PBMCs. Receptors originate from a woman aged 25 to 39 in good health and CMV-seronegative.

The CDR3 reads CASSRATPRTGELFF. The CDR3 DNA reads TGTGCCAGCAGCCGAGCAACCCCGAGGACCGGGGAGCTGTTTTTT. The chain combines TRBV5-4 with TRBJ2-2; unclear D gene. This CDR3 contains 15 residues. Germline V lookup: CDR1 SGHNT, CDR2 YYREEE (reference sequence). Trimming took off 4 bases at V and 5 bases at J, with 15 bases between the two ends.

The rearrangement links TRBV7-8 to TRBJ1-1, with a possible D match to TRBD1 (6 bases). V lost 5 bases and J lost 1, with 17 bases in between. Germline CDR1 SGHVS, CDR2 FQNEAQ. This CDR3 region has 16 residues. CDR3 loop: CASSLRDTLGNTEAFF. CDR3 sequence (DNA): TGTGCCAGCAGCCTCCGGGACACCCTAGGGAACACTGAAGCTTTCTTT.

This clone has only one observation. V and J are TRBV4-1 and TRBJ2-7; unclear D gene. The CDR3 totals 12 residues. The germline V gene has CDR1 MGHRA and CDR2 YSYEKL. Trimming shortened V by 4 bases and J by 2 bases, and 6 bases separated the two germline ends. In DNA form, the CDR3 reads TGCGCCAGCAGCCCAGGAACCTACGAGCAGTACTTC. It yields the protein CASSPGTYEQYF.

As DNA, the CDR3 is TGTGCCAGCAGCATAGGTCTAGGGACTGGAAACTACGAGCAGTACTTC. Protein product: CASSIGLGTGNYEQYF. The rearrangement uses TRBV2 and TRBJ2-7; a weak D match, TRBD2 (6 bases). Germline lookup yields CDR1 SNHLY and CDR2 FYNNEI. Trimming removed 6 bases at V and 3 bases at J, with 21 bases between. The CDR3 length is 16 residues.

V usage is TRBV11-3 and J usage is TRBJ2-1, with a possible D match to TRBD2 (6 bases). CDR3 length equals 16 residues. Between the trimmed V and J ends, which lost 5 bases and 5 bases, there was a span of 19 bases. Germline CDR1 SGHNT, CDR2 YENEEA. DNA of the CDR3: TGTGCCAGCAGCCCCAAGGCGGGAATCCCCAACAATGAGCAGTTCTTC. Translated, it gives CASSPKAGIPNNEQFF.

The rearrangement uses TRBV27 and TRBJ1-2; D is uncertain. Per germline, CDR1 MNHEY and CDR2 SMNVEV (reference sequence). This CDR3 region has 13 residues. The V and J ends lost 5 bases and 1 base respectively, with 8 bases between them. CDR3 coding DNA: TGTGCCAGCAGTCCCTTGGGTAACTATGGCTACACCTTC. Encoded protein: CASSPLGNYGYTF.

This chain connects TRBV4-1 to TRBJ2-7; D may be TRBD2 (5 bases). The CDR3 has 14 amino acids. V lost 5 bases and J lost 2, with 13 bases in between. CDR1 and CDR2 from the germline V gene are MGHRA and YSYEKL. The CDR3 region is CASSSPTTPYEQYF. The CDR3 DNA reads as TGCGCCAGCAGCTCGCCGACTACCCCCTACGAGCAGTACTTC.

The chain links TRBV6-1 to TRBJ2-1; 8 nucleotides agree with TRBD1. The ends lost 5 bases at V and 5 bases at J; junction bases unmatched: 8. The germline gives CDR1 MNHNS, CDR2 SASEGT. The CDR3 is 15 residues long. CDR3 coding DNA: TGTGCCAGCAGTAGACAGGGGTTGGGGAACAATGAGCAGTTCTTC. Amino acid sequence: CASSRQGLGNNEQFF.

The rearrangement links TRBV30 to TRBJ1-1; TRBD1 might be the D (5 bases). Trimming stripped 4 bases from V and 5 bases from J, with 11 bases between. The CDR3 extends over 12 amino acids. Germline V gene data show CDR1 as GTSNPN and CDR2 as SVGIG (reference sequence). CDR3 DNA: TGTGCCTGGACGACTGGGGGGACTGAAGCTTTCTTT. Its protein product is CAWTTGGTEAFF.

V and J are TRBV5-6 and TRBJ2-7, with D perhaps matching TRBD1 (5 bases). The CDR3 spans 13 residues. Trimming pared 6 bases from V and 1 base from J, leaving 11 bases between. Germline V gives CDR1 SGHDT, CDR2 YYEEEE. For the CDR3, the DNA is TGTGCCAGCATCCAGGGTTCATCCTACGAGCAGTACTTC. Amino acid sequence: CASIQGSSYEQYF.

The CDR3 region is CASTWGTGANVLTF. The CDR3 region has the DNA TGCGCCAGCACTTGGGGTACTGGGGCCAACGTCCTGACTTTC. The chain links TRBV5-1 to TRBJ2-6; D gene unclear. Trimming removed 6 bases from V and 2 bases from J, with 9 bases in between. Germline V lookup: CDR1 SGHRS, CDR2 YFSETQ. This CDR3 is built from 14 residues.

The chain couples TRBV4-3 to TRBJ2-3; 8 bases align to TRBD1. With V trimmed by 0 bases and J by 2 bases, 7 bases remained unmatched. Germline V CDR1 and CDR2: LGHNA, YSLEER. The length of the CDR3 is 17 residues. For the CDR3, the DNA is TGCGCCAGCAGCCAAGAATACAGGGGGTTAAACACAGATACGCAGTATTTT. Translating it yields CASSQEYRGLNTDTQYF.

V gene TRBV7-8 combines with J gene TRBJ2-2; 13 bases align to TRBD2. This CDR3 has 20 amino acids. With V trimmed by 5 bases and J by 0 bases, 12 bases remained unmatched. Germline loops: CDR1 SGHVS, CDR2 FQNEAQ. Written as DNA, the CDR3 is TGTGCCAGCAGCGAAAAGGGACTAGCGGGAATTAACGCGAACACCGGGGAGCTGTTTTTT. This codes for CASSEKGLAGINANTGELFF.

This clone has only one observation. As DNA, the CDR3 is TGCGCCAGCAGCGGGCCCGGATACGAGCAGTACTTC. Its protein is CASSGPGYEQYF. V usage is TRBV4-1 and J usage is TRBJ2-7; no definite D call. This CDR3 is 12 amino acids long. Trimming took off 5 bases at V and 4 bases at J, with 9 bases between the two ends. CDR1 and CDR2 (germline): MGHRA, YSYEKL.

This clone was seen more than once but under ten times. In DNA form, the CDR3 reads TGTGCCAGCAGCGCACCGGGGACTAGCGTCACCGGGGAGCTGTTTTTT. Its translation is CASSAPGTSVTGELFF. The chain joins TRBV9 to TRBJ2-2, with 10 bases aligning to TRBD2. The CDR3 has 16 residues. Germline V gene data show CDR1 as SGDLS and CDR2 as YYNGEE. Trimming cost V 3 bases and J 4 bases; bases outside gene matches: 6.